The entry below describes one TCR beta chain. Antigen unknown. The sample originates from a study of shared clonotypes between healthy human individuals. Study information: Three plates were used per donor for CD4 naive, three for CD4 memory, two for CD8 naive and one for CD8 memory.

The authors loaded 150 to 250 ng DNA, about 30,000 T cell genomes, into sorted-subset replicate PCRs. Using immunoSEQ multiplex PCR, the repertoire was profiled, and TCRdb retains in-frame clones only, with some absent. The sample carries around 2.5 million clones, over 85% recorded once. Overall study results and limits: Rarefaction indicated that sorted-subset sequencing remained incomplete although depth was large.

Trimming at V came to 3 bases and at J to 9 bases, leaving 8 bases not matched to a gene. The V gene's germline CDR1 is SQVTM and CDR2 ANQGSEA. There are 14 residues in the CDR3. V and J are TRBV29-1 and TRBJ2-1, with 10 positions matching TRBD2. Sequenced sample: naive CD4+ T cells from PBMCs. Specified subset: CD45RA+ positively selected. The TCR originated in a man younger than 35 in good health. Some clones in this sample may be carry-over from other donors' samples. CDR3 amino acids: CSVDSLAGEGEQFF. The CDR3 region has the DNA TGCAGCGTTGACAGCCTAGCGGGAGAAGGTGAGCAGTTCTTC.